The rows below give T cell receptor beta chains drawn from one sample of a study of shared clonotypes between healthy human individuals. Sequencing was performed with immunoSEQ multiplex PCR; in TCRdb, only in-frame clones are kept and a portion is missing. The sample lists more than 550,000 clones, 72% occurring once. The sample was memory CD4+ T cells sorted from blood. Receptor source: a woman aged 25 to 39 in good health. The CDR3 runs from the conserved cysteine through the conserved F or W. The order of the fields is V gene, clone size, D gene, J gene, CDR3 DNA, CDR3 protein. D genes are given only for firm matches. Some rows mark clone size as missing; the rest say once, few, many or name a class of expanded clone.

>TRBV7-3|NA|TRBD1|TRBJ2-3
TGTGCCAGCAGTACTCTTGGACAGGGGAAAGATACGCAGTATTTT
CASSTLGQGKDTQYF
>TRBV30|NA|TRBD2|TRBJ2-1
TGTGCCTGGACGGGAGGGGGAAATGAGCAGTTCTTC
CAWTGGGNEQFF
>TRBV14|NA|NA|TRBJ2-5
TGTGCCAGCAGCCAAGTAACAGAAGAGACCCAGTACTTC
CASSQVTEETQYF
>TRBV5-1|NA|TRBD2|TRBJ2-1
TGCGCCAGCAGCTTAACCTTAGCGGGAGGACAGTCCTACAATGAGCAGTTCTTC
CASSLTLAGGQSYNEQFF
>TRBV5-1|NA|NA|TRBJ2-3
TGCGCCAGCAGGAGGGGGAGTGCCGACTGGACAGATACGCAGTATTTT
CASRRGSADWTDTQYF
>TRBV7-3|NA|NA|TRBJ2-1
TGTGCCAGCAGCTTAGGGGTCTCCAACAATGAGCAGTTCTTC
CASSLGVSNNEQFF
>TRBV27|NA|NA|TRBJ1-4
TGTGCCAGCAGTGTCAGGGTTGGCGAAAAACTGTTTTTT
CASSVRVGEKLFF
>TRBV5-1|NA|TRBD2|TRBJ2-1
TGCGCCAGCAGCTTCGCTAGCGGCTCCTACAATGAGCAGTTCTTC
CASSFASGSYNEQFF
>TRBV28|NA|NA|TRBJ1-5
TGTGCCACCCTAGAGGCAGGCCATCAGCCCCAGCATTTT
CATLEAGHQPQHF
>TRBV5-1|NA|TRBD2|TRBJ2-1
TGCGCCAGCAGACTGGTAGCGGGAGGCTCCTACAATGAGCAGTTCTTC
CASRLVAGGSYNEQFF
>TRBV15|NA|NA|TRBJ2-7
TGTGCCACCAGCAGAGCAGGTTTCGCCTACGAGCAGTACTTC
CATSRAGFAYEQYF
>TRBV15|NA|NA|TRBJ1-5
TGTGCCACCAGCCCAAATAGCAATCAGCCCCAGCATTTT
CATSPNSNQPQHF
>TRBV7-3|NA|NA|TRBJ1-5
TGTGCCAGCAGCTTATCGGGCCCCGGGAGCAATCAGCCCCAGCATTTT
CASSLSGPGSNQPQHF
>TRBV5-1|once|NA|TRBJ1-2
TGCGCCAGCAGCATGACAGGAGGCTATGGCTACACCTTC
CASSMTGGYGYTF
>TRBV28|few|NA|TRBJ1-1
TGTGCCAGCAGTTTGGGATCGCGGAGCACTGAAGCTTTCTTT
CASSLGSRSTEAFF
>TRBV5-4|NA|NA|TRBJ2-7
TGTGCCAGCAGCTTGATGAACGAGCAGTACTTC
CASSLMNEQYF
>TRBV13|once|NA|TRBJ1-3
TGTGCCAGCATCGGGCTACATGAGAATTCCTCTGGAAACACCATATATTTT
CASIGLHENSSGNTIYF
>TRBV5-1|NA|NA|TRBJ2-5
TGCGCCAGCAGCACAGACGGGACGCACACAGGGACCCAGTACTTC
CASSTDGTHTGTQYF
>TRBV29-1|once|NA|TRBJ2-5
TGCAGCGTTGAAGTGTCCGGGACCCAGTACTTC
CSVEVSGTQYF
>TRBV28|NA|TRBD1|TRBJ2-2
TGTGCCAGCAGCCCGGGACAGATCAACACCGGGGAGCTGTTTTTT
CASSPGQINTGELFF
>TRBV11-2|NA|NA|TRBJ2-1
TGTGCCAGCAGGCTCTGGACTTCCTACAATGAGCAGTTCTTC
CASRLWTSYNEQFF
>TRBV30|NA|TRBD1|TRBJ1-1
TGTGCCTGGACGGAGACGGACAGGTACAACACTGAAGCTTTCTTT
CAWTETDRYNTEAFF
>TRBV7-2|NA|NA|TRBJ2-7
TGTGCCAGCAGCTTGGGGGCTAGCGGAAACTACGAGCAGTACTTC
CASSLGASGNYEQYF
>TRBV2|NA|NA|TRBJ2-6
TGTGCCAGCAGTTCAACAGGGATAGTTGGGGCCAACGTCCTGACTTTC
CASSSTGIVGANVLTF
>TRBV28|NA|TRBD1|TRBJ2-7
TGTGCCAGCAGTTCTTCCGGGACAGGGGGGCGTGTGCAGTACTTC
CASSSSGTGGRVQYF
>TRBV14|few|NA|TRBJ2-1
TGTGCCAGCAGCCACCCTGGGAATCGGGGCGGCTCCTACAATGAGCAGTTCTTC
CASSHPGNRGGSYNEQFF
>TRBV6-6|NA|TRBD2|TRBJ2-7
TGTGCCAGCAGTTCGTCCTTAGCGGGAGGCCGCGACGAGCAGTACTTC
CASSSSLAGGRDEQYF
>TRBV5-4|NA|TRBD2|TRBJ2-2
TGTGCCAGCAGCCTCCGGACTAGCGGGACCGGGGAGCTGTTTTTT
CASSLRTSGTGELFF
>TRBV7-9|NA|TRBD2|TRBJ2-1
TGTGCCAGCAGCTCCAGCGGGAGGGGGGTCGATGAGCAGTTCTTC
CASSSSGRGVDEQFF
>TRBV28|once|NA|TRBJ1-1
TGTGCCAGCGGAAGTACAGGGTCGCGCACTGAAGCTTTCTTT
CASGSTGSRTEAFF
>TRBV6-6|few|NA|TRBJ2-7
TGTGCCAGCACCATGGACTCTTACTCCTACGAGCAGTACTTC
CASTMDSYSYEQYF
>TRBV18|NA|TRBD1|TRBJ1-5
TGTGCCACTACTGGGACAGGGAATCAGCCCCAGCATTTT
CATTGTGNQPQHF
>TRBV7-2|NA|NA|TRBJ2-2
TGTGCCAGCAGCTTAGTGGCAGGGCTAGTCACCGGGGAGCTGTTTTTT
CASSLVAGLVTGELFF
>TRBV9|NA|NA|TRBJ2-2
TGTGCCAGCAGCGTAGTGGGTTTTTTTAACACCGGGGAGCTGTTTTTT
CASSVVGFFNTGELFF
>TRBV7-8|NA|NA|TRBJ1-5
TGTGCCAGCAGCTTAGGGGCAGCCTCAGATAGCAATCAGCCCCAGCATTTT
CASSLGAASDSNQPQHF
>TRBV6-5|NA|NA|TRBJ1-4
TGTGCCAGCAGTTACGAGGTTGCGGGACAATATGAAAAACTGTTTTTT
CASSYEVAGQYEKLFF
>TRBV5-1|NA|TRBD1|TRBJ2-7
TGCGCCAGCAGCACAGGGGACAGAGATTCCTACGAGCAGTACTTC
CASSTGDRDSYEQYF
>TRBV29-1|NA|NA|TRBJ2-7
TGCAGCGTTGAAGATCCCGGGATGGAGCAGTACTTC
CSVEDPGMEQYF
>TRBV9|NA|NA|TRBJ2-1
TGTGCCAGCAGCGTATATGCTGGAGTTCCTAAGTCCTACAATGAGCAGTTCTTC
CASSVYAGVPKSYNEQFF
>TRBV7-6|NA|TRBD2|TRBJ2-1
TGTGCCAGCAGCCCAAGGGGGTCGGAGTTGCTAGCGGGAGACTTTGAGCAGTTCTTC
CASSPRGSELLAGDFEQFF
>TRBV28|NA|NA|TRBJ1-1
TGTGCCAGCAGGCAGAACACTGAAGCTTTCTTT
CASRQNTEAFF
>TRBV4-1|few|TRBD2|TRBJ2-3
TGCGCCAGCAGCCAAGATCCCGGAATAGCGGGAAGTTTTGATACGCAGTATTTT
CASSQDPGIAGSFDTQYF